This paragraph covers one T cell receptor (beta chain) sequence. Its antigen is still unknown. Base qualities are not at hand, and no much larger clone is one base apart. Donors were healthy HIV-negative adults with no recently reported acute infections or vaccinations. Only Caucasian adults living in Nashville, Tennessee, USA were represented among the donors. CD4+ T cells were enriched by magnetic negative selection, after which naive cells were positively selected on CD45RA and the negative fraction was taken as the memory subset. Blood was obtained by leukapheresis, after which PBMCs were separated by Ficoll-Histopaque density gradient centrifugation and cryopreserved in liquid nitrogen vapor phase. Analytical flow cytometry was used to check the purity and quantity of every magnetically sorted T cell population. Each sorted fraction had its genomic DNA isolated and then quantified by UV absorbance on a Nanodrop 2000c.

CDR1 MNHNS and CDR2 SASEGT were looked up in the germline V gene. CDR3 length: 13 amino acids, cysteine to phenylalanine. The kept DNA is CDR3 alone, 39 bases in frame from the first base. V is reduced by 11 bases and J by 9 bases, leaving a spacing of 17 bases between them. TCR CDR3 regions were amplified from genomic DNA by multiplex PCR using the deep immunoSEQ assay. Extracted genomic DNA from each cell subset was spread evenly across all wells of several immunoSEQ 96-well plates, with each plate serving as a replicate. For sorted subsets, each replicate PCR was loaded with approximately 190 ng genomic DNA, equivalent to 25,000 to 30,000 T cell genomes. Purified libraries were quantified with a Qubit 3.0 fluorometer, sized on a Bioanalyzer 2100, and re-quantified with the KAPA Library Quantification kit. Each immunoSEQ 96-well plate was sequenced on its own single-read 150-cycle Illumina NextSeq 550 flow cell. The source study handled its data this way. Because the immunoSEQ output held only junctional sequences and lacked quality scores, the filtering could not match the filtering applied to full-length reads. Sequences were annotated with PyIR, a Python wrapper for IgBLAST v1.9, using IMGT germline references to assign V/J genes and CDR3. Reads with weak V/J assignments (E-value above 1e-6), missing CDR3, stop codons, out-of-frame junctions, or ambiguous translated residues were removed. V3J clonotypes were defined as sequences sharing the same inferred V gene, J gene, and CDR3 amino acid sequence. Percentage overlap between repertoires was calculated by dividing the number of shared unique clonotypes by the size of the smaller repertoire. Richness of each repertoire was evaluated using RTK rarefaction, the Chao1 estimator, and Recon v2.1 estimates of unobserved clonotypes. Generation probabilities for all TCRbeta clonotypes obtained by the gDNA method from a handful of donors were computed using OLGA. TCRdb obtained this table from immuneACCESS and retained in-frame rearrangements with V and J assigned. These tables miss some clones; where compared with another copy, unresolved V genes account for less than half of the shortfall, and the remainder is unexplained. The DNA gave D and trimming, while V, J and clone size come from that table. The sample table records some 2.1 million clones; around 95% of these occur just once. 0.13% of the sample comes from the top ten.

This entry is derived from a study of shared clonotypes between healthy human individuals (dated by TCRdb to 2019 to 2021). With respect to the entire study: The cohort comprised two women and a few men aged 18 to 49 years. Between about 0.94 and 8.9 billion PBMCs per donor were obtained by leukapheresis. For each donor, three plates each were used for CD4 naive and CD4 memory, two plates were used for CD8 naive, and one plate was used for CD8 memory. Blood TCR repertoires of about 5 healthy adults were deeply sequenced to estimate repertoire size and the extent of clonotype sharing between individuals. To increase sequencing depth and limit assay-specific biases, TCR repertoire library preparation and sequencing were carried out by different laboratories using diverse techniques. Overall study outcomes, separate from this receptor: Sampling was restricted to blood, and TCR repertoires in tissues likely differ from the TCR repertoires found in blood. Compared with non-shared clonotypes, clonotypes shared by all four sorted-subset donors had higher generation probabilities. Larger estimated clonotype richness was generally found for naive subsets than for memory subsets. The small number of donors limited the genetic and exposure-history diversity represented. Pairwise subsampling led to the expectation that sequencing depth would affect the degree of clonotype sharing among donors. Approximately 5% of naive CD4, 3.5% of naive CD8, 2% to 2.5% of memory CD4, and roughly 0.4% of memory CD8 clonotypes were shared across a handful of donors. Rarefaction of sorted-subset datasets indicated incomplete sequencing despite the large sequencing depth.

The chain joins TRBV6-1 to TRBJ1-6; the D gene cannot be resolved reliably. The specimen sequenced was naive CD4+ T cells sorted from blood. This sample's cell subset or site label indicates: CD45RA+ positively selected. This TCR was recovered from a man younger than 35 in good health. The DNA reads TGTGCCTCAAACACCCCGGGAGGTTCACCCCTCCACTTT. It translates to CASNTPGGSPLHF.